These 26 T cell receptor beta chains were sequenced from one sample in a study of T cell responses to AZD1222 COVID-19 vaccine. Profiled with immunoSEQ multiplex PCR; TCRdb holds only in-frame clones, not every one. The table has 35,000 or so clones, approximately 91% seen once. The sample consisted of peripheral blood, taken on day 0 of AZD1222 vaccination. These receptor sequences come from an adult in good health.

This clone was picked up a small number of times. V gene TRBV13 combines with J gene TRBJ2-7; a weak D match, TRBD2 (5 bases). This CDR3 is 14 amino acids long. The V and J ends lost 3 bases and 4 bases respectively, with 13 bases between them. The germline CDR1 and CDR2 sequences are PRHDT and FYEKMQ (reference sequence). CDR3 nucleotides: TGTGCCAGCAGCTTTAGCGCCCGTACGTACGAGCAGTACTTC. It translates to CASSFSARTYEQYF.

The chain couples TRBV5-6 to TRBJ2-1; 8 bases are shared with TRBD1. CDR3 size: 15 residues. The germline CDR1 and CDR2 sequences are SGHDT and YYEEEE. The trim removed 7 bases at V and 9 bases at J, leaving 15 bases unmatched. CDR3 sequence: CASHPGQVPTSEQFF. The CDR3 nucleotides read TGTGCCAGCCACCCGGGACAGGTCCCAACAAGTGAGCAGTTCTTC.

The rearrangement links TRBV20-1 to TRBJ1-5; D might be TRBD1 (5 bases). V was shortened by 8 bases and J by 5 bases, with 10 bases between the two germline ends. Per the germline V gene, CDR1 is DFQATT and CDR2 is SNEGSKA (reference sequence). This CDR3 is 11 amino acids long. DNA of the CDR3: TGCAGTCGACAGTCAGATCAGCCCCAGCATTTT. Amino acids: CSRQSDQPQHF.

The chain employs TRBV27 and TRBJ1-2; TRBD1 might be the D (5 bases). From germline, CDR1 is MNHEY and CDR2 SMNVEV (reference sequence). The V gene lost 2 bases and the J gene lost 8 bases, with 15 bases spanning the gap. The CDR3 consists of 14 residues. DNA of the CDR3: TGTGCCAGCAGTTTAACGGGGACCTTCAAGGGCTACACCTTC. Encoded protein: CASSLTGTFKGYTF.

The V and J genes are TRBV29-1 and TRBJ2-1, with D unclear. There are 13 residues in the CDR3. CDR1 SQVTM and CDR2 ANQGSEA come from the germline V gene. V lost 5 bases, J lost 0 bases, and 8 bases lay in between. CDR3 in amino acids: CSVSKSSYNEQFF. CDR3 in DNA: TGCAGCGTTTCGAAGAGCTCCTACAATGAGCAGTTCTTC.

This chain joins TRBV11-2 and TRBJ2-5, with TRBD2 matching 11 bases. Germline V gives CDR1 SGHAT, CDR2 FQNNGV. This CDR3 contains 16 residues. Germline trimming cut 4 bases from V and 3 bases from J; bases unmatched to any gene: 7. CDR3 bases: TGTGCCAGCAGCTCACTAGCGGGGGATGAGAAAGAGACCCAGTACTTC. It specifies CASSSLAGDEKETQYF.

This chain uses TRBV21-1 with TRBJ1-6; TRBD1 is taken as the D call from the table, unchecked against the DNA. TRBV21-1 is marked as a pseudogene. The CDR3 is 16 residues long. The CDR3 coding sequence is TGTGCCAGCAGCAAATCCGTCCGGGCAGGGGCCTCACCCCTCCACTTT. Translated: CASSKSVRAGASPLHF.

In this sample, this clone turned up a few times. The rearrangement uses TRBV7-2 and TRBJ2-7, with TRBD2 identical over 7 bases. Germline CDR1 and CDR2: SGHTA and FQGNSA. This CDR3 contains 15 residues. V lost 1 base, J lost 0 bases, and 3 bases stayed unmatched. The CDR3 nucleotides read TGTGCCAGCAGCTTAGGGGCGGGGGTCTCCTACGAGCAGTACTTC. Its protein product is CASSLGAGVSYEQYF.

This chain connects TRBV19 to TRBJ2-2; 9 nucleotides line up with TRBD2. This CDR3 is built from 15 residues. Germline V gene data show CDR1 as LNHDA and CDR2 as SQIVND (reference sequence). The trim removed 6 bases at V and 5 bases at J, leaving 7 bases unmatched. The CDR3 region is CASRSTSGTTGELFF. The CDR3 nucleotides are TGTGCCAGTAGGTCGACTAGCGGAACAACCGGGGAGCTGTTTTTT.

The gene calls are TRBV11-2 and TRBJ1-4; D uncertain. V was trimmed by 7 bases and J by 0 bases, leaving 12 bases between them. The germline V gene has CDR1 SGHAT and CDR2 FQNNGV. This CDR3 is built from 15 residues. This CDR3 is CASTTSPATNEKLFF. The CDR3 nucleotides read TGTGCCAGCACCACCAGCCCCGCAACTAATGAAAAACTGTTTTTT.

The rearrangement uses TRBV11-2 and TRBJ2-5; 7 bases fit TRBD1. The V gene end was trimmed by 2 bases and the J gene end by 4 bases; junction bases not matched to a gene: 13. Germline lookup yields CDR1 SGHAT and CDR2 FQNNGV. The CDR3 extends over 17 amino acids. This chain's CDR3 is CASSLIGTDYSGETQYF. The DNA of the CDR3 is TGTGCCAGCAGCTTAATCGGGACAGATTATTCCGGAGAGACCCAGTACTTC.

The rearrangement uses TRBV9 and TRBJ2-1, with TRBD2 as a possible D gene (5 bases). V was clipped by 3 bases and J by 10 bases, with 11 bases between them. In germline, CDR1 is SGDLS, CDR2 YYNGEE. The CDR3 spans 12 residues. This CDR3 is CASSASSNEQFF. As DNA, the CDR3 is TGTGCCAGCAGCGCCTCTAGCAACGAGCAGTTCTTC.

The chain employs TRBV7-9 and TRBJ2-7; D gene unclear. The CDR3 length is 14 residues. V was shortened by 4 bases and J by 2 bases, with 12 bases between the two germline ends. Looked up from germline, CDR1 is SEHNR and CDR2 is FQNEAQ (reference sequence). The CDR3 DNA reads TGTGCCAGCAGCTCCGCATCCAGTCCCTACGAGCAGTACTTC. It translates to CASSSASSPYEQYF.

The chain recombines TRBV6-5 with TRBJ1-4; D perhaps matches TRBD1 (6 bases). V was pared by 6 bases and J by 8 bases, with 16 bases between. The CDR3 runs to 14 residues. Germline CDR1 MNHEY, CDR2 SVGAGI. This chain's CDR3 is CASRAGTRREKLFF. The CDR3 DNA is TGTGCCAGCAGAGCCGGGACACGCAGGGAAAAACTGTTTTTT.

The chain links TRBV6-1 to TRBJ1-3, with a tentative D call TRBD1 (5 bases). CDR1 MNHNS and CDR2 SASEGT come from the germline V gene. The CDR3 has 16 residues. The ends were cut back, 1 base at V and 0 bases at J, with 10 bases in the middle. The DNA of the CDR3 is TGTGCCAGCAGTGAAGGACAGACAATCTCTGGAAACACCATATATTTT. This codes for CASSEGQTISGNTIYF.

The chain recombines TRBV6-4 with TRBJ2-1; 7 positions match TRBD1. Per the germline V gene, CDR1 is MRHNA and CDR2 is SNTAGT. The CDR3 sequence is 16 residues long. V dropped 4 bases and J dropped 0; count of bases not matched to a gene: 6. CDR3 protein: CASSGPGQNSYNEQFF. Written as DNA, the CDR3 is TGTGCCAGCAGTGGCCCGGGACAGAACTCCTACAATGAGCAGTTCTTC.

CDR3 residues: CASRMGQRGYTF. The CDR3 DNA reads TGTGCCAGCAGGATGGGACAGCGTGGCTACACCTTC. V is TRBV6-5 and J is TRBJ1-2; 7 bases line up with TRBD1. The CDR3 spans 12 residues. Trimming removed 6 bases from V and 7 bases from J; junction bases left unmatched: 5. Per the germline V gene, CDR1 is MNHEY and CDR2 is SVGAGI.

The chain links TRBV7-8 to TRBJ2-2; 8 bases map to TRBD1. The CDR3 runs 19 residues. CDR1 SGHVS and CDR2 FQNEAQ come from the germline V gene. V lost 2 bases, J lost 1 base, and 12 bases stayed unmatched. The CDR3 is CASSLYRWAGGVNTGELFF. In nucleotides, the CDR3 is TGTGCCAGCAGCTTATACCGTTGGGCAGGGGGCGTGAACACCGGGGAGCTGTTTTTT.

The chain is built from TRBV5-1 and TRBJ1-5; TRBD1 matches 7 bases. The CDR3 runs to 17 residues. Per germline, CDR1 SGHRS and CDR2 YFSETQ. V trimming: 4 bases; J trimming: 1 base; junction bases outside the gene matches: 11. In nucleotides, the CDR3 is TGCGCCAGCAGCCAACCGGGACAGCGGTACAGCAATCAGCCCCAGCATTTT. It is translated as CASSQPGQRYSNQPQHF. The full variable domain, with the rest looked up from reference TRBV5-1 and TRBJ1-5, is KAGVTQTPRYLIKTRGQQVTLSCSPISGHRSVSWYQQTPGQGLQFLFEYFSETQRNKGNFPGRFSGRQFSNSRSEMNVSTLELGDSALYLCASSQPGQRYSNQPQHFGDGTRLSIL.

The chain uses TRBV3-1 (or the pseudogene TRBV3-2) and TRBJ2-7; D is ambiguous. The CDR3 covers 15 residues. With 2 bases removed from V and 0 bases from J, the gap between germline ends came to 11 bases. Germline V gene data show CDR1 as LGHDT and CDR2 as YNNKEL (reference sequence). CDR3 sequence: CASSQMPGHSYEQYF. CDR3 bases: TGTGCCAGCAGCCAAATGCCAGGTCACTCCTACGAGCAGTACTTC.

The chain recombines TRBV10-1 with TRBJ2-5, with TRBD2 matching over 13 bases. Germline assignment: CDR1 WNHNN and CDR2 SYGVQD (reference sequence). J was trimmed by 5 bases and V by 4 bases; bases with no gene match: 4. The CDR3 is made up of 15 amino acids. CDR3 nucleotide sequence: TGCGCCAGCAGTGCAGGACTAGCGGGAGCGGAGACCCAGTACTTC. Residues: CASSAGLAGAETQYF.

The V and J genes are TRBV7-2 and TRBJ1-5; unclear D gene. The CDR3 contains 15 residues. Trimming removed 1 base from V and 0 bases from J, with 7 bases in between. Germline V gives CDR1 SGHTA, CDR2 FQGNSA. CDR3 in DNA: TGTGCCAGCAGCTTAGGTCAGTATAGCAATCAGCCCCAGCATTTT. It translates to CASSLGQYSNQPQHF.

This clone has a single count. V is TRBV7-2 and J is TRBJ2-1, with 8 bases matching TRBD1. Germline assignment: CDR1 SGHTA and CDR2 FQGNSA. J lost 5 bases, V lost 5 bases, and 5 bases had no gene match. The CDR3 sequence is 14 residues long. The CDR3 is CASSPGQANNEQFF. The CDR3 DNA follows: TGTGCCAGCAGCCCGGGACAGGCTAACAATGAGCAGTTCTTC.

CDR3 sequence: CASSFTSGSGKSSYNEQFF. The CDR3 DNA follows: TGTGCCAGCAGCTTCACTAGCGGGAGTGGGAAGAGCTCCTACAATGAGCAGTTCTTC. V and J are TRBV6-6 and TRBJ2-1; 11 bases are shared with TRBD2. Trimming took 6 bases from V and 0 from J; bases not matched to a gene: 13. The CDR3 is made up of 19 amino acids. CDR1 and CDR2 from the germline V gene are MNHNY and SVGAGI (reference sequence).

The chain employs TRBV3-1 (or the pseudogene TRBV3-2) and TRBJ1-6; D remains ambiguous. Trimming removed 0 bases from V and 10 bases from J, with 10 bases in between. This CDR3 is 14 amino acids long. CDR1 is LGHDT, CDR2 YNNKEL, per germline (reference sequence). The CDR3 nucleotides are TGTGCCAGCAGCCAAGACTTCAATGAATCACCCCTCCACTTT. Amino acid sequence: CASSQDFNESPLHF.

The chain employs TRBV6-5 and TRBJ2-1, with TRBD2 as a possible D gene (7 bases). Deletions cut 10 bases from V and 3 bases from J, with 19 bases between. This CDR3 is 15 amino acids long. Germline CDR1 is MNHEY and CDR2 is SVGAGI. The CDR3 DNA is TGTGCCACTCAATTGGGGGCGGGGGTCTACAATGAGCAGTTCTTC. It translates to CATQLGAGVYNEQFF.